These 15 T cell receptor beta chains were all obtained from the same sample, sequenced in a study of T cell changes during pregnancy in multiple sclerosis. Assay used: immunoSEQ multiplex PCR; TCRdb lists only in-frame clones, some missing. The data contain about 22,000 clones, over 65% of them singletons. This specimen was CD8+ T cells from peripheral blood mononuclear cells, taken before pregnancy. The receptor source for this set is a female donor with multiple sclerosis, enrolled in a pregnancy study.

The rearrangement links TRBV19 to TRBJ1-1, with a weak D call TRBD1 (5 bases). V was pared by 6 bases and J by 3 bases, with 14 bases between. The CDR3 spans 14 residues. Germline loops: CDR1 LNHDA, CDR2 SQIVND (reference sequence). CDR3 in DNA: TGTGCCAGTAGCCCCACTGGGGGGGACACTGAAGCTTTCTTT. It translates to CASSPTGGDTEAFF.

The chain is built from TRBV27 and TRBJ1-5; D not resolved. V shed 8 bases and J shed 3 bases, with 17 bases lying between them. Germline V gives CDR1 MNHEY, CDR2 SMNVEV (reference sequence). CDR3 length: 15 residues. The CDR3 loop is CASRAGERPNQPQHF. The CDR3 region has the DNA TGTGCCAGCCGCGCCGGGGAGCGCCCCAATCAGCCCCAGCATTTT.

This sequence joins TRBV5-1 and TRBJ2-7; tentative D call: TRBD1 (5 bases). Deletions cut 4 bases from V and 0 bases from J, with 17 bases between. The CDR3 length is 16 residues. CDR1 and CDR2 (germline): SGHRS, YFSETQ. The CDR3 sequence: CASSPAGARYSYEQYF. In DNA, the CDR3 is TGCGCCAGCAGCCCCGCTGGGGCCCGATACTCCTACGAGCAGTACTTC. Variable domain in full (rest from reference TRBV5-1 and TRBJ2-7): KAGVTQTPRYLIKTRGQQVTLSCSPISGHRSVSWYQQTPGQGLQFLFEYFSETQRNKGNFPGRFSGRQFSNSRSEMNVSTLELGDSALYLCASSPAGARYSYEQYFGPGTRLTVT.

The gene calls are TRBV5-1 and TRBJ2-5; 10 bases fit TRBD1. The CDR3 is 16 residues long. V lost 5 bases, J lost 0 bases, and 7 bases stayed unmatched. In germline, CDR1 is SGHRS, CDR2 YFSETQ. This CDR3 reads CASSPDRGVYQETQYF. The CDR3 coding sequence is TGCGCCAGCAGTCCGGACAGGGGGGTGTACCAAGAGACCCAGTACTTC.

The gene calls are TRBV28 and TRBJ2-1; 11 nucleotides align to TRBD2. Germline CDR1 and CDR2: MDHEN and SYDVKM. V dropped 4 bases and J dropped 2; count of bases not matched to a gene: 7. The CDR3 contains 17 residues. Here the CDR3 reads CASSSTSGELTYNEQFF. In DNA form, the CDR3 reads TGTGCCAGCAGTTCGACTAGCGGGGAACTTACCTACAATGAGCAGTTCTTC.

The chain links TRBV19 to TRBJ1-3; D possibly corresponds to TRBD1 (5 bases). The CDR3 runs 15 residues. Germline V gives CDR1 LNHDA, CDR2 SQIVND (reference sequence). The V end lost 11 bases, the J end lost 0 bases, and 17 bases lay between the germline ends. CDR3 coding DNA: TGTGCCGTGGGGGGGGAGGGGAGCTCTGGAAACACCATATATTTT. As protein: CAVGGEGSSGNTIYF.

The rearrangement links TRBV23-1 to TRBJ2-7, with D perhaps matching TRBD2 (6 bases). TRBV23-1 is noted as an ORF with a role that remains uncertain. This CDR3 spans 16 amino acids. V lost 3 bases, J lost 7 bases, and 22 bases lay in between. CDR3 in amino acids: CASSQTRDSSIGEQYF. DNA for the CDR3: TGCGCCAGCAGTCAGACGAGGGACTCCAGTATAGGTGAGCAGTACTTC.

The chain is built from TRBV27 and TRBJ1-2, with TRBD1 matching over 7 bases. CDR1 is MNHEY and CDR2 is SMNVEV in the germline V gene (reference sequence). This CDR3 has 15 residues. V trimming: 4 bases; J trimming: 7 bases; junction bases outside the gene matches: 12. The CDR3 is CASSYLGGAPSGYTF. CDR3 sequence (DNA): TGTGCCAGCAGTTACCTAGGGGGCGCCCCGAGTGGCTACACCTTC.

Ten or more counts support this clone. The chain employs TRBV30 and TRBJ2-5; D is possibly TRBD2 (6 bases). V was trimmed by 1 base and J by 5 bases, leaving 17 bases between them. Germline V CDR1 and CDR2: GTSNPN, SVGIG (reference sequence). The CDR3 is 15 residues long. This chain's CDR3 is CAWSGTSREGETQYF. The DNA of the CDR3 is TGTGCCTGGAGTGGAACTAGCAGGGAAGGGGAGACCCAGTACTTC. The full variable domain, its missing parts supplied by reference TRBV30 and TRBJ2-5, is SQTIHQWPATLVQPVGSPLSLECTVEGTSNPNLYWYRQAAGRGLQLLFYSVGIGQISSEVPQNLSASRPQDRQFILSSKKLLLSDSGFYLCAWSGTSREGETQYFGPGTRLLVL.

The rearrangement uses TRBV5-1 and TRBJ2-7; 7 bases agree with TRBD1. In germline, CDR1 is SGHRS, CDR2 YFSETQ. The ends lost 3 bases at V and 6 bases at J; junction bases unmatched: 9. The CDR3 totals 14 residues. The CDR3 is CASSSPSDRVEQYF. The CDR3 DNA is TGCGCCAGCAGCTCTCCTAGTGACAGGGTCGAGCAGTACTTC.

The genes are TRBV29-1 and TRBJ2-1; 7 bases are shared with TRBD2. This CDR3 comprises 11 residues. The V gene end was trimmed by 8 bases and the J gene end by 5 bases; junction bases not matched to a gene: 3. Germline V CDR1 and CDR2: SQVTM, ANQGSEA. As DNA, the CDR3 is TGCAGCCTGGGGGGGGACAATGAGCAGTTCTTC. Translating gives CSLGGDNEQFF.

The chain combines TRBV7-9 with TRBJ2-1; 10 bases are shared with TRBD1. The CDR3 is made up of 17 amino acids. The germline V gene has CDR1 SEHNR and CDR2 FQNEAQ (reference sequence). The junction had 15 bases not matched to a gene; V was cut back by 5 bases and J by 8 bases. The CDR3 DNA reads TGTGCCAGCAGCGAAGGACAGGGGGATTCATATTTAGATGAGCAGTTCTTC. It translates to CASSEGQGDSYLDEQFF.

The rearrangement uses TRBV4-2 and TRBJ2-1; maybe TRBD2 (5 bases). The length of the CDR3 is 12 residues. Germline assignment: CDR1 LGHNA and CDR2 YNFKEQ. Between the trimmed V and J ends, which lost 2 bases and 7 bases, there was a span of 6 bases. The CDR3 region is CASSQRGNEQFF. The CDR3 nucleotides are TGTGCCAGCAGCCAACGGGGAAATGAGCAGTTCTTC.

CDR3 bases: TGTGCCTGGAGTGTGATGGGACAGGAGGGCTACACCTTC. This sequence encodes CAWSVMGQEGYTF. This chain joins TRBV30 and TRBJ1-2, with 8 bases lining up with TRBD1. The CDR3 is 13 residues long. V shed 0 bases and J 8 bases; nucleotides not matched to a gene: 5. Germline V lookup: CDR1 GTSNPN, CDR2 SVGIG (reference sequence). The complete variable domain, with remaining parts taken from reference TRBV30 and TRBJ1-2, reads SQTIHQWPATLVQPVGSPLSLECTVEGTSNPNLYWYRQAAGRGLQLLFYSVGIGQISSEVPQNLSASRPQDRQFILSSKKLLLSDSGFYLCAWSVMGQEGYTFGSGTRLTVV.

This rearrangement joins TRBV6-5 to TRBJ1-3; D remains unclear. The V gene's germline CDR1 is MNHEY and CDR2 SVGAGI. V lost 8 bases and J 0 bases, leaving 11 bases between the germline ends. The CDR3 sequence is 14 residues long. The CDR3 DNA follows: TGTGCCAGCCTTACAAGTCGCTCTGGAAACACCATATATTTT. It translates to CASLTSRSGNTIYF.